The TCR beta chain described here comes from a study of CD8+ T cells in alopecia areata. Study-wide points: On tofacitinib, scalp clonality and expanded CD8+ clones among top 100 fell significantly.

CDR1 and CDR2 (germline): PRHDT, FYEKMQ (reference sequence). V lost 4 bases, J lost 1 base, and 20 bases lay in between. The CDR3 runs 17 residues. Following extraction, RNA underwent reverse transcription to cDNA, which served as the sequencing template. Sequencing was performed with immunoSEQ multiplex PCR; in TCRdb, only in-frame clones are kept and a portion is missing. The profile shows more than 90,000 clones, under 60% of them singletons. The treatment is: oral pan-JAK inhibitor, 5-10 mg twice daily. Alopecia areata patients had lesional scalp punch biopsies and peripheral blood taken from them. As for this clone: The antigen is unknown.

The receptor comes from a human donor with alopecia areata. The V gene is TRBV13, the J gene TRBJ2-7; a weak D match, TRBD2 (5 bases). The sequenced sample was CD8+ T cells sorted from blood, obtained at week 24, from a patient treated with tofacitinib. The CDR3 DNA reads TGTGCCAGCAGCTCCCAGGCGGGCGCTGGATTTTCCTACGAGCAGTACTTC. This translates into CASSSQAGAGFSYEQYF.